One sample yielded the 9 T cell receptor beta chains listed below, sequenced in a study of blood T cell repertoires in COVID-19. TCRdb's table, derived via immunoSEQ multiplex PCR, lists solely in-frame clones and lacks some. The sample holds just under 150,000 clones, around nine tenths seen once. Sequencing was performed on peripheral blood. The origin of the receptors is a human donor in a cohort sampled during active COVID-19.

CDR3 coding DNA: TGTGCCAGCAGTGAAAGGGGGTCGGGCGGGGAGCTGTTTTTT. It yields the protein CASSERGSGGELFF. The chain combines TRBV2 with TRBJ2-2; TRBD1 might be the D (6 bases). V was pared by 2 bases and J by 7 bases, with 11 bases between. The CDR3 has 14 residues. CDR1 SNHLY and CDR2 FYNNEI come from the germline V gene.

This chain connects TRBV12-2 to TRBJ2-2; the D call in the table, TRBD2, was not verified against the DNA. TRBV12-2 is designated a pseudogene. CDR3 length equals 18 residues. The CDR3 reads CASRLARLAGGDTGELFF. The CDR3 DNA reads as TGTGCAAGTCGCTTAGCCAGACTAGCGGGGGGAGACACCGGGGAGCTGTTTTTT.

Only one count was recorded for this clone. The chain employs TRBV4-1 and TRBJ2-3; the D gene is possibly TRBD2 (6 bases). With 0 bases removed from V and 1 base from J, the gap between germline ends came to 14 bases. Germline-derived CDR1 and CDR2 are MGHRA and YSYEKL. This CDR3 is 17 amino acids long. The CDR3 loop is CASSQDVAGRGTDTQYF. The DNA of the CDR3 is TGCGCCAGCAGCCAAGATGTGGCGGGGCGAGGCACAGATACGCAGTATTTT.

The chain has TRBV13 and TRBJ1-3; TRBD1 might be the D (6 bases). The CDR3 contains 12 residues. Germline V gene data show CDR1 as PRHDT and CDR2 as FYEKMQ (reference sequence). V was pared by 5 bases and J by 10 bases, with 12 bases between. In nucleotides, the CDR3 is TGTGCCAGCAGCCTCGACAGGCGAACCATATATTTT. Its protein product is CASSLDRRTIYF.

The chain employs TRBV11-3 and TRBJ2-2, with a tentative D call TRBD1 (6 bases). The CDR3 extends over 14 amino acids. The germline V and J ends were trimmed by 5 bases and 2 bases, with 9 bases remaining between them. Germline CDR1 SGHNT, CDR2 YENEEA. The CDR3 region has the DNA TGTGCCAGCAGCCAGGGACAAAACACCGGGGAGCTGTTTTTT. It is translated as CASSQGQNTGELFF.

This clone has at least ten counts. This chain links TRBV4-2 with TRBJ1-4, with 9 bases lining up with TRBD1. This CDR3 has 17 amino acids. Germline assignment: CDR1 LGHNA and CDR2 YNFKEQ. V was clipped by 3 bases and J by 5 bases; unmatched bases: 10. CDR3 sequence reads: CASSQGPPGQGNEKLFF. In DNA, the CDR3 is TGTGCCAGCAGCCAGGGACCCCCGGGACAGGGAAATGAAAAACTGTTTTTT.

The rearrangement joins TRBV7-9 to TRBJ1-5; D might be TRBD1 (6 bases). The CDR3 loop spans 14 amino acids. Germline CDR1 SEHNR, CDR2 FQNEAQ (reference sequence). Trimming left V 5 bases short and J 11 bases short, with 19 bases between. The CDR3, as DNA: TGTGCCAGCAGCCGCTCAACAGGGTTTACAACCCAGCATTTT. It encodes CASSRSTGFTTQHF.

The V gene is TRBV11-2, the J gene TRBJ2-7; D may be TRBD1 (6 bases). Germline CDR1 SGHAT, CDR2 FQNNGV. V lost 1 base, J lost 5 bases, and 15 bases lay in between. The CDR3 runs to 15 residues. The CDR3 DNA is TGTGCCAGCAGCTTAGCGTTGGGCAGGGGCCACGAGCAGTACTTC. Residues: CASSLALGRGHEQYF.

The DNA for the CDR3 is TGTGCCAGCACCACCGGGACTTACACCTACGAGCAGTACTTC. Its translation: CASTTGTYTYEQYF. This sequence joins TRBV7-9 and TRBJ2-7, with D tentatively TRBD2 (6 bases). The CDR3 covers 14 residues. Per germline, CDR1 SEHNR and CDR2 FQNEAQ (reference sequence). V gave up 7 bases and J gave up 2 bases, with 15 bases separating them.